This TCR beta chain was sequenced for a study of cytomegalovirus exposure and HLA in healthy donors. Study-wide background: Most genotyped donors, 75% to 85% of some 400, had Caucasian-associated genetic ancestry. Study results and limitations: Of the V segments, some could not be distinguished, including TRBV6-2 and TRBV6-3, and were excluded.

J was trimmed by 5 bases and V by 3 bases; bases with no gene match: 5. The CDR3 is 15 residues long. Germline lookup yields CDR1 MRHNA and CDR2 SNTAGT. The PCR was carried out with 60 Vbeta primers and 13 Jbeta primers. The table came from immunoSEQ multiplex PCR; TCRdb's copy has only in-frame clones and leaves some out. The sample has some 200,000 clones; over 65% are singletons. This clone was seen a single time. Its antigen is not identified. The sample taken for sequencing was PBMCs. The receptor comes from a boy aged 2 to 10 in good health and CMV-seronegative. This chain links TRBV6-4 with TRBJ2-1; 9 positions agree with TRBD1. Written as DNA, the CDR3 is TGTGCCAGCAGTGAGGGGGGACAGGGCCACAATGAGCAGTTCTTC. Residues: CASSEGGQGHNEQFF.